This TCR beta chain was profiled in a study of regulatory T cells in long-lasting Graves disease. The sample's time point: persistent/refractory GD, antithyroid drugs over 5 years with positive TRAb. RNA isolated from PBMCs was used to make the TCR library. Construction of TCR beta libraries relied on iRepertoire HTBI primers and on Arm-PCR targeting CDR3 regions. One entry per CDR3 protein results from TCRdb running MiXCR on the multiplex PCR reads. The sample lists about 310,000 distinct CDR3 sequences; around 21% were seen once. This clonotype was counted ten times or more. This TCR was sampled from a female donor with Graves disease. This specimen consisted of peripheral blood mononuclear cells (PBMCs), obtained when the disease was refractory, from a patient treated with antithyroid drugs.

The CDR3 nucleotides are TGTGCCAGCAGTTTAGGGCCCGAGCAGTACTTC. Translated, it gives CASSLGPEQYF. The chain links TRBV28 to TRBJ2-7; no definite D call. Germline CDR1 MDHEN, CDR2 SYDVKM. Trimming took off 2 bases at V and 6 bases at J, with 5 bases between the two ends. The CDR3 has 11 amino acids.